This TCR beta chain derives from a study of neurological immune-mediated disorders. This clonotype has a count of ten or more. Antigen specificity is unknown. Germline V gene lookup returns CDR1 WSHSY and CDR2 SAAADI. The CDR3 is 14 amino acids. The ends lost 5 bases at V and 3 bases at J; junction bases unmatched: 7. Unsorted libraries used 2 million PBMCs kept at -80 degrees C. The method for making cDNA was 5'RACE, and it used 10-nucleotide random UMIs. TCRdb independently ran MiXCR on the 5' RACE reads; one entry per CDR3 protein. Of 95,000 to 150,000 distinct CDR3 sequences in the sample, 3% to 3.5% were seen once. Study-level points and caveats: The highest TCR clonal expansion occurred in HTLV-1-associated myelopathy; multiple sclerosis fell below healthy controls.

The sequencing input was PBMCs. This sequence originates from a woman in her thirties with multiple sclerosis. The rearrangement links TRBV10-2 to TRBJ2-7, with TRBD2 identical over 7 bases. CDR3 residues: CASSNGREDYEQYF. Written as DNA, the CDR3 is TGCGCCAGCAGTAACGGACGGGAGGACTACGAGCAGTACTTC.